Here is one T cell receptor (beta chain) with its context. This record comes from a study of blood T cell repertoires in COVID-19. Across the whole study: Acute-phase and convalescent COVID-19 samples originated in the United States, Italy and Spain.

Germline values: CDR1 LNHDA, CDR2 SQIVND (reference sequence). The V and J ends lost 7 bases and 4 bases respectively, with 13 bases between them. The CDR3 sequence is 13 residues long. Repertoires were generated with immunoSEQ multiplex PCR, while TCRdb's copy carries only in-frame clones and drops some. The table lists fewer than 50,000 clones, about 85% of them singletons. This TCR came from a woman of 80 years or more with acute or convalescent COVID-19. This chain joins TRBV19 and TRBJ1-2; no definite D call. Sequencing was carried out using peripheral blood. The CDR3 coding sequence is TGTGCCAGTACCACACAGCACTTCTATGGCTACACCTTC. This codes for CASTTQHFYGYTF.